This entry concerns a single T cell receptor beta chain. The data derive from a study of siplizumab effects on memory and regulatory T cells. Each sample had roughly 10^5 TCR templates assayed. Using immunoSEQ multiplex PCR, the repertoire was profiled, and TCRdb retains in-frame clones only, with some absent. The data contain over 85,000 clones, around 90% of them singletons. Germline V gene data show CDR1 as MNHEY and CDR2 as SVGAGI. V lost 4 bases and J lost 3, with 9 bases in between. CDR3 length equals 13 residues. This clonotype was obtained from a human donor in good health. Sequencing was performed on CD4+ T cells sorted from blood. The chain has TRBV6-5 and TRBJ1-1, with D possibly being TRBD1 (6 bases). CDR3 nucleotide sequence: TGTGCCAGCAGTTTGAACAGGGACACTGAAGCTTTCTTT. Its protein product is CASSLNRDTEAFF.